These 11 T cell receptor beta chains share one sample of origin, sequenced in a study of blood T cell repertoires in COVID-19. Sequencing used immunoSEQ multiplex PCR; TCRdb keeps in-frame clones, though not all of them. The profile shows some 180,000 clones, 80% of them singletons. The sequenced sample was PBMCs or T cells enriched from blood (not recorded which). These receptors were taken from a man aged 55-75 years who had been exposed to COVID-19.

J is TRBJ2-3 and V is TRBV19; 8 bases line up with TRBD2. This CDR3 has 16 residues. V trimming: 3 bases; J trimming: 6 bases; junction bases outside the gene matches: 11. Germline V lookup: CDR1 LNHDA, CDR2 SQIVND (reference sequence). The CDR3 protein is CASSIGSGNVRDTQYF. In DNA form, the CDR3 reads TGTGCCAGTAGTATTGGTAGCGGGAATGTTCGCGATACGCAGTATTTT.

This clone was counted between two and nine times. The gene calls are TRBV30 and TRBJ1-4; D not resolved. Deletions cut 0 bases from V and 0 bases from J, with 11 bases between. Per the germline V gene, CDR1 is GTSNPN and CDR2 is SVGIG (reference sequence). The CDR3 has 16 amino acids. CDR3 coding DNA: TGTGCCTGGAGTGTCCGAAAACAGTCAACTAATGAAAAACTGTTTTTT. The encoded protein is CAWSVRKQSTNEKLFF.

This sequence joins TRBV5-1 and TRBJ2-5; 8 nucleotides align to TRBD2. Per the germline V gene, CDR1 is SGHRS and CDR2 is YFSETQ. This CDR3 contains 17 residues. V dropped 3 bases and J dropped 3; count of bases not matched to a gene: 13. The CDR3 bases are TGCGCCAGCAGCTCGGGCAGCGGGAGCAGGAGGGAAGAGACCCAGTACTTC. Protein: CASSSGSGSRREETQYF.

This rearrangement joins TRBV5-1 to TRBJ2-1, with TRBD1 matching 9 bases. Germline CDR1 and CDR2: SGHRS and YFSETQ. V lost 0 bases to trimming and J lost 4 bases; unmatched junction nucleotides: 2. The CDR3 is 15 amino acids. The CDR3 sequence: CASSLDGTGYNEQFF. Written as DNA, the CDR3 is TGCGCCAGCAGCTTGGATGGGACAGGGTACAATGAGCAGTTCTTC.

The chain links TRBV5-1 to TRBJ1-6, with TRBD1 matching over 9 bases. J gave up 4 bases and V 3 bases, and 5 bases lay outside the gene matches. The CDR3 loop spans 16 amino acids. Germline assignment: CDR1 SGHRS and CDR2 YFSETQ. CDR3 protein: CASSWGTGTYNSPLHF. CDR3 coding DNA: TGCGCCAGCAGCTGGGGGACAGGGACGTATAATTCACCCCTCCACTTT.

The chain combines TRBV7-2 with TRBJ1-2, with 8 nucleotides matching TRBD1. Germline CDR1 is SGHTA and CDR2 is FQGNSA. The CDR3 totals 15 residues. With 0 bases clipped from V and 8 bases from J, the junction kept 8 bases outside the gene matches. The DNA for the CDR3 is TGTGCCAGCAGCTTAGCGCAGGGCAGGGGGCCCGGCTACACCTTC. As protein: CASSLAQGRGPGYTF.

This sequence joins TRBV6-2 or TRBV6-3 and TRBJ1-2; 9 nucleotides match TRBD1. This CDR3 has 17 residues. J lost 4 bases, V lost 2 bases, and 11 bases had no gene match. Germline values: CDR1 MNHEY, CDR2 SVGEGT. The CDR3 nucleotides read TGTGCCAGCAGTTACCCCTTCGGACAGGGGTTTGGCTATGGCTACACCTTC. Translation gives CASSYPFGQGFGYGYTF.

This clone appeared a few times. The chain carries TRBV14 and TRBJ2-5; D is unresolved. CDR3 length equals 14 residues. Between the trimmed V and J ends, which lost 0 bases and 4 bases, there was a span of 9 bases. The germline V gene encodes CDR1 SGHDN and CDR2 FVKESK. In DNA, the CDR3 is TGTGCCAGCAGCCAAGAGGCAGTACGAGAGACCCAGTACTTC. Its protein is CASSQEAVRETQYF.

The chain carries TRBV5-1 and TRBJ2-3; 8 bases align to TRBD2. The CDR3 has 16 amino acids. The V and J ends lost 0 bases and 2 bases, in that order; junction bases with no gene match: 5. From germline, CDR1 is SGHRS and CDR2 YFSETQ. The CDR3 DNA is TGCGCCAGCAGCTTGGGGCCGGGAGGGGTCACAGATACGCAGTATTTT. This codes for CASSLGPGGVTDTQYF.

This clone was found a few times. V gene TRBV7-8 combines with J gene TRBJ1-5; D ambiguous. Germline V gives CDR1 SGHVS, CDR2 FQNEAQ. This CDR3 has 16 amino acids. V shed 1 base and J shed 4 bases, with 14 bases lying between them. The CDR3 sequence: CASSLGVSAGNQPQHF. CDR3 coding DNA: TGTGCCAGCAGCTTAGGAGTATCGGCGGGGAATCAGCCCCAGCATTTT. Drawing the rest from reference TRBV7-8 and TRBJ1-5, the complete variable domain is GAGVSQSPRYKVAKRGQDVALRCDPISGHVSLFWYQQALGQGPEFLTYFQNEAQLDKSGLPSDRFFAERPEGSVSTLKIQRTQQEDSAVYLCASSLGVSAGNQPQHFGDGTRLSIL.

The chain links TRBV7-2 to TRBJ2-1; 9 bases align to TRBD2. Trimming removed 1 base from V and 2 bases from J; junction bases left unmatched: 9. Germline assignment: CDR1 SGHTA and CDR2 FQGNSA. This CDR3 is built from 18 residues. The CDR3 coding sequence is TGTGCCAGCAGCTTAGAGGTTATCGCTAGCGGGGCCTACAATGAGCAGTTCTTC. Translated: CASSLEVIASGAYNEQFF. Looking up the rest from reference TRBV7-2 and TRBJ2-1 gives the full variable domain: GAGVSQSPSNKVTEKGKDVELRCDPISGHTALYWYRQSLGQGLEFLIYFQGNSAPDKSGLPSDRFSAERTGGSVSTLTIQRTQQEDSAVYLCASSLEVIASGAYNEQFFGPGTRLTVL.